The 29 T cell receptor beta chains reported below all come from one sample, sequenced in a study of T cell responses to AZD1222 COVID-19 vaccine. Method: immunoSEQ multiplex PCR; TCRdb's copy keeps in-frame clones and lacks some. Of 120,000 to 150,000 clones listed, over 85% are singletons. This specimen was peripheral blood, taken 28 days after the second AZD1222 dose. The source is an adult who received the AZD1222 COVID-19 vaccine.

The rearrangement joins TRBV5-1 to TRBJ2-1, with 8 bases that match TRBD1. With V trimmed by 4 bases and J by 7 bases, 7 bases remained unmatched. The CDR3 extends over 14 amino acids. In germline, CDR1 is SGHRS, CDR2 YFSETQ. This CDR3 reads CASSVTGTGNEQFF. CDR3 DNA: TGCGCCAGCAGCGTGACCGGGACAGGAAATGAGCAGTTCTTC.

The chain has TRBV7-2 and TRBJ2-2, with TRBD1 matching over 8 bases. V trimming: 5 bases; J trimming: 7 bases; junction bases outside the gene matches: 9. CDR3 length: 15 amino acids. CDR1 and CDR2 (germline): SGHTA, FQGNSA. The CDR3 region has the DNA TGTGCCAGCAGCCCGCAGGGGGCACCGTACGGGGAGCTGTTTTTT. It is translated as CASSPQGAPYGELFF.

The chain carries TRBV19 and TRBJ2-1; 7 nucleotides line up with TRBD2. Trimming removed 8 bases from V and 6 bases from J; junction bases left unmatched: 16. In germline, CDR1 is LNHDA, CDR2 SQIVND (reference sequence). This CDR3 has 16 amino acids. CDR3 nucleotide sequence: TGTGCCAGTTCGGTACGCTGGCGGGAGAAGGGCAATGAGCAGTTCTTC. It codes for CASSVRWREKGNEQFF.

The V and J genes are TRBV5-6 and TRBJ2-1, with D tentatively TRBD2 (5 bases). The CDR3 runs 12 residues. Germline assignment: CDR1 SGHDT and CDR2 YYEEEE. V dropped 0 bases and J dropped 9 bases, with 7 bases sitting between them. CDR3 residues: CASSLVGSEQFF. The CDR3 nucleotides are TGTGCCAGCAGCTTGGTAGGGAGTGAGCAGTTCTTC.

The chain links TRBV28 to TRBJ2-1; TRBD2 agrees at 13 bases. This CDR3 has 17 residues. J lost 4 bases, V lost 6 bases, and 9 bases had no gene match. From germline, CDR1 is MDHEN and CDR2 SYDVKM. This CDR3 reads CASSPTTGLAGYNEQFF. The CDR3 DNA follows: TGTGCCAGCAGCCCTACCACGGGACTAGCGGGGTACAATGAGCAGTTCTTC.

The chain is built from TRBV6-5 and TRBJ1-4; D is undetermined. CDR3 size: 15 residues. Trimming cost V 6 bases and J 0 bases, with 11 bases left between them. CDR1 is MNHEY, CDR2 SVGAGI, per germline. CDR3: CASSYGRATNEKLFF. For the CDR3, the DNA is TGTGCCAGCAGCTATGGACGAGCAACTAATGAAAAACTGTTTTTT.

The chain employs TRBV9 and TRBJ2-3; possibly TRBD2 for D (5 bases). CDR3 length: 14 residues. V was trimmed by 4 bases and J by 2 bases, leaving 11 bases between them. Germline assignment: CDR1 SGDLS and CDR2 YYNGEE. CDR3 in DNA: TGTGCCAGCAGCTCGACCGGGGACACAGATACGCAGTATTTT. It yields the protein CASSSTGDTDTQYF.

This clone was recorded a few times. CDR3 amino acids: CASSPGGGLGNTIYF. The CDR3 DNA reads as TGCGCCAGCAGTCCCGGTGGGGGTTTAGGAAACACCATATATTTT. The rearrangement uses TRBV4-3 and TRBJ1-3; tentatively, D is TRBD1 (5 bases). V was cut by 6 bases and J by 4 bases, with 16 bases left in between. This CDR3 contains 15 residues. The germline V gene has CDR1 LGHNA and CDR2 YSLEER.

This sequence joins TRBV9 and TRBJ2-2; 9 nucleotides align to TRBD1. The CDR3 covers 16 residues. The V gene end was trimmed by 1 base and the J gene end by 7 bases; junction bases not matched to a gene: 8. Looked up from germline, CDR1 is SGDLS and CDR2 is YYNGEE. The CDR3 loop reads CASSVSGTGLYGELFF. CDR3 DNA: TGTGCCAGCAGCGTATCCGGGACAGGGCTCTACGGGGAGCTGTTTTTT.

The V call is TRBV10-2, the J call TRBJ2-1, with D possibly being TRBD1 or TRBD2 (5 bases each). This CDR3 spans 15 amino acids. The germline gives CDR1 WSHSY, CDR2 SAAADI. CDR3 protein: CSSLGVKYSTNEQFF. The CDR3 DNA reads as TGCTCTTCTTTGGGGGTTAAGTATTCAACCAATGAGCAGTTCTTC.

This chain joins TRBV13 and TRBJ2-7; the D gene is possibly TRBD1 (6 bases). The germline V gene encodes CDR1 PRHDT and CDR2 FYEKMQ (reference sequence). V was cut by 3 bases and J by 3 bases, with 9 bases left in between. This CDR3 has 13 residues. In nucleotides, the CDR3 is TGTGCCAGCAGCTTCAAAGGGGGCTACGAGCAGTACTTC. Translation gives CASSFKGGYEQYF.

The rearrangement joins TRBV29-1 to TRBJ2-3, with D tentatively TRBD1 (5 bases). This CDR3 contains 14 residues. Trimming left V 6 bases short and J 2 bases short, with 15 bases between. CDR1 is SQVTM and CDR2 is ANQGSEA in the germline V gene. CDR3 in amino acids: CSVQSNRFTDTQYF. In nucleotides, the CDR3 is TGCAGCGTACAATCGAACAGGTTCACAGATACGCAGTATTTT.

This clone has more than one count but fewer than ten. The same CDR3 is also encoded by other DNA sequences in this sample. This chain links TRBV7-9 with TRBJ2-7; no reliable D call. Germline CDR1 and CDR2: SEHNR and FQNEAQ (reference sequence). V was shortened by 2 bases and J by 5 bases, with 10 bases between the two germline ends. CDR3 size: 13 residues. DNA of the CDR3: TGTGCCAGCAGCTTACGAGGTATCGACGAGCAGTACTTC. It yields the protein CASSLRGIDEQYF. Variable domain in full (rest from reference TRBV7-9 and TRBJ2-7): DTGVSQNPRHKITKRGQNVTFRCDPISEHNRLYWYRQTLGQGPEFLTYFQNEAQLEKSRLLSDRFSAERPKGSFSTLEIQRTEQGDSAMYLCASSLRGIDEQYFGPGTRLTVT.

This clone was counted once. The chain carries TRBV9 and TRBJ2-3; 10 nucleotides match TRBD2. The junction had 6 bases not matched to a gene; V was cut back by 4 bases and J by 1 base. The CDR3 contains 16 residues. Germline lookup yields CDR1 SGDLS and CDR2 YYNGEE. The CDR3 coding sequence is TGTGCCAGCAGCCCGCTAGCGGGAGAGGGCACAGATACGCAGTATTTT. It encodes CASSPLAGEGTDTQYF. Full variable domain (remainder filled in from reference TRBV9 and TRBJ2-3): DSGVTQTPKHLITATGQRVTLRCSPRSGDLSVYWYQQSLDQGLQFLIQYYNGEERAKGNILERFSAQQFPDLHSELNLSSLELGDSALYFCASSPLAGEGTDTQYFGPGTRLTVL.

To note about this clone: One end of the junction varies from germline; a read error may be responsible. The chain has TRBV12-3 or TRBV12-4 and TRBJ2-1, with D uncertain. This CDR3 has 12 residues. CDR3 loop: CASSLGVNEQFF. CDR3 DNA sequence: TGTGCCAGCAGCTTAGGAGTCAATGAGCAGTTCTTC.

The CDR3 DNA reads TGTGCCAGCACCGGACTAGCGGGAAAAGAGACCCAGTACTTC. This gives the protein CASTGLAGKETQYF. The genes are TRBV7-6 and TRBJ2-5, with 12 positions matching TRBD2. The CDR3 is made up of 14 amino acids. Germline-derived CDR1 and CDR2 are SGHVS and FNYEAQ. V lost 7 bases to trimming and J lost 3 bases; unmatched junction nucleotides: 3.

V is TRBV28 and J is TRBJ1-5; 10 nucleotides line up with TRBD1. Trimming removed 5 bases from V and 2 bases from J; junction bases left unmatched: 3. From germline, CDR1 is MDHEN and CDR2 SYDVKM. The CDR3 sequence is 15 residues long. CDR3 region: CASSKGTGGNQPQHF. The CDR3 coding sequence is TGTGCCAGCAGTAAGGGGACAGGGGGCAATCAGCCCCAGCATTTT. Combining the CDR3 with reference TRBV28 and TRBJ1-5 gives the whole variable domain DVKVTQSSRYLVKRTGEKVFLECVQDMDHENMFWYRQDPGLGLRLIYFSYDVKMKEKGDIPEGYSVSREKKERFSLILESASTNQTSMYLCASSKGTGGNQPQHFGDGTRLSIL.

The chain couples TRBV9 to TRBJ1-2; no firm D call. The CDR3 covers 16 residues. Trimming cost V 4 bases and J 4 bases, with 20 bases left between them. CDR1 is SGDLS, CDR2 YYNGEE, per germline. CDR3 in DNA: TGTGCCAGCAGCCCGCGTGCGCTTGTACTCGGCTATGGCTACACCTTC. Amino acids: CASSPRALVLGYGYTF.

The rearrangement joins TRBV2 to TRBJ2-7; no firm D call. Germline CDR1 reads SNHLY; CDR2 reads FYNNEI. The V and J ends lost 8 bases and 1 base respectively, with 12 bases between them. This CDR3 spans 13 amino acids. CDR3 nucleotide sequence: TGTGCCAGCGCGACTCTCGGGTCCTACGAGCAGTACTTC. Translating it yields CASATLGSYEQYF.

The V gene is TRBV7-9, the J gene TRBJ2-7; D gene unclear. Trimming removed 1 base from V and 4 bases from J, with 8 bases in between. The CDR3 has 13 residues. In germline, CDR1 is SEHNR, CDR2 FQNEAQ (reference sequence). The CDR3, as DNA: TGTGCCAGCAGCTTAGTTGACGGATACGAGCAGTACTTC. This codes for CASSLVDGYEQYF.

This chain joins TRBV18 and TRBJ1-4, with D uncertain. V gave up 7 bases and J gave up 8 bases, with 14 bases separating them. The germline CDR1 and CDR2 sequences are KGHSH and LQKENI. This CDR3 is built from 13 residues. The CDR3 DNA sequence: TGTGCCAGCTGTCGGGGAGAAGGCGAAAAACTGTTTTTT. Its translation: CASCRGEGEKLFF.

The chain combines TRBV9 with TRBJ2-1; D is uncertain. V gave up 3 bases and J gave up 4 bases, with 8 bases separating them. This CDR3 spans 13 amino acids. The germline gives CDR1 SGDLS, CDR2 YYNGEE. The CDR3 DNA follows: TGTGCCAGCAGCGCTTCGAGTTACAATGAGCAGTTCTTC. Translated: CASSASSYNEQFF.

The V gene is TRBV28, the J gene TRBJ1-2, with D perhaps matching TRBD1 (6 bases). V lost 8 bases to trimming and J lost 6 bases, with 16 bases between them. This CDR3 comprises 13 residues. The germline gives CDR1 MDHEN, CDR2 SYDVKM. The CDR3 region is CASLGGARDGYTF. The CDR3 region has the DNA TGTGCCAGCCTAGGGGGGGCGAGGGATGGCTACACCTTC.

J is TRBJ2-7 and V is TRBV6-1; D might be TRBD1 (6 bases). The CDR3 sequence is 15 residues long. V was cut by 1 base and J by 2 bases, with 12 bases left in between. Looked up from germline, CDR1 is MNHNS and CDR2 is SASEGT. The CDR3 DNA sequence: TGTGCCAGCAGTGAAGGCCCTCAGGGGACCTACGAGCAGTACTTC. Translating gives CASSEGPQGTYEQYF.

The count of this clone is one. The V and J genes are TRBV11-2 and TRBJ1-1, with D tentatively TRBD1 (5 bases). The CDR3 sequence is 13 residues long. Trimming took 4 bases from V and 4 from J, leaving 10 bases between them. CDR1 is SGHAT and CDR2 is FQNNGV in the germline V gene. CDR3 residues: CASSSPGGTEAFF. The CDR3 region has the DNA TGTGCCAGCAGCTCTCCGGGGGGCACTGAAGCTTTCTTT.

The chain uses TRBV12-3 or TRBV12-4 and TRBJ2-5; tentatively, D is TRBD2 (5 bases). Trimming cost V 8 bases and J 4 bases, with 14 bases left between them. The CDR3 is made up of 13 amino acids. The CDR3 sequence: CASGLPPRETQYF. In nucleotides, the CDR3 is TGTGCCAGCGGACTTCCCCCAAGAGAGACCCAGTACTTC.

CDR3 DNA: TGCGCCAGCAGCCAAGATTTCGGAAACACCATATATTTT. Translation gives CASSQDFGNTIYF. The chain combines TRBV4-1 with TRBJ1-3; D not resolved. Looked up from germline, CDR1 is MGHRA and CDR2 is YSYEKL. Trimming shortened V by 0 bases and J by 4 bases, and 4 bases separated the two germline ends. The CDR3 extends over 13 amino acids.

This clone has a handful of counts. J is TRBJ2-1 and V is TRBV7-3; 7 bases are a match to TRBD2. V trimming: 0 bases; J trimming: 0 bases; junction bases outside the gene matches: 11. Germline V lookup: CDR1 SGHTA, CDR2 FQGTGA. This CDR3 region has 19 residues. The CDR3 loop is CASSLTIGTTRISYNEQFF. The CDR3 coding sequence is TGTGCCAGCAGCTTAACGATAGGGACTACTAGAATCTCCTACAATGAGCAGTTCTTC.

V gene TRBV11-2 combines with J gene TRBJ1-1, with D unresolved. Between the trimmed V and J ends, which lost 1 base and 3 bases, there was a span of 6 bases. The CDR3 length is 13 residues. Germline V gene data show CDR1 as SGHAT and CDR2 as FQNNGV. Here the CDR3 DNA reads TGTGCCAGCAGCTTAGGAGGGCACACTGAAGCTTTCTTT. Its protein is CASSLGGHTEAFF.